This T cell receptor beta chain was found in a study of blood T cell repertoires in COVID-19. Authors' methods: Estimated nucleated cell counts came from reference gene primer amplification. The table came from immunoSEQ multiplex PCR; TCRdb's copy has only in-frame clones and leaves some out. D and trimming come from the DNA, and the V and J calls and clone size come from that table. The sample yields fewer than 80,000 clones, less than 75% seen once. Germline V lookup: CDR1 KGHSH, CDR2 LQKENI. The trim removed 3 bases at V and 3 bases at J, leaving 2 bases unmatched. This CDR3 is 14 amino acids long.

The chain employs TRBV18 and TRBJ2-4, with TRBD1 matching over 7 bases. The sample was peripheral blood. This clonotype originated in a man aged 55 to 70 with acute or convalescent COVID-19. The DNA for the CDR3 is TGTGCCAGCTCACCGGGACAGAACAAAAACATTCAGTACTTC. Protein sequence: CASSPGQNKNIQYF.